The present entry profiles one T cell receptor (beta chain) with its context. Its cognate antigen is unknown. These data belong to a study of cytomegalovirus exposure and HLA in healthy donors. The study's findings and limits: A later analysis linked a missense variant in DCLRE1C to the trimming of TCR beta V and J genes. In a later analysis, HLA-C alleles had the fewest associated TCRs, DRB1 alleles the most. The classifier reportedly diagnosed cytomegalovirus status with high specificity and sensitivity.

This CDR3 contains 15 residues. From germline, CDR1 is MDHEN and CDR2 SYDVKM. Unmatched junction bases numbered 8, after V lost 1 base and J lost 7 bases. In the PCR, 60 Vbeta and 13 Jbeta primers were used. Generated by immunoSEQ multiplex PCR, the TCRdb table keeps only in-frame clones and is missing some. This table holds 100,000 to 150,000 clones. This TCR was recovered from a man aged 40-50 years in good health and CMV-seronegative. This chain links TRBV28 with TRBJ1-1; 8 nucleotides match TRBD1. The sequenced sample was PBMCs. CDR3 DNA: TGTGCCAGCAGTTTATCCGGACAGGGCCGGAATGAAGCTTTCTTT. Its protein product is CASSLSGQGRNEAFF. The whole variable domain, filled in from reference TRBV28 and TRBJ1-1, reads DVKVTQSSRYLVKRTGEKVFLECVQDMDHENMFWYRQDPGLGLRLIYFSYDVKMKEKGDIPEGYSVSREKKERFSLILESASTNQTSMYLCASSLSGQGRNEAFFGQGTRLTVV.